The rows below give T cell receptor beta chains drawn from one sample of a study of Ad26.COV2.S vaccination and SARS-CoV-2 variants. Some clones are missing from TCRdb's copy, which holds only in-frame ones; the method was immunoSEQ multiplex PCR. This table holds 180,000 or so clones, roughly 89% found once. The sample was peripheral blood, taken after recovery from COVID-19. The receptor source for this set is a human donor who had recovered from COVID-19. The CDR3 runs from the conserved cysteine through the conserved F or W. A D gene is named only where the DNA matches it firmly. The size entry is marked missing in some rows and otherwise reads once, few, many or a size class.

cdr3_aa: CASSLRLAGVWIDTQYF
cdr3_nt: TGTGCCAGCAGCTTACGGCTAGCGGGAGTCTGGATAGATACGCAGTATTTT
j_call: TRBJ2-3
v_call: TRBV11-2
clone_size: -
d_call: TRBD2

cdr3_aa: CATSRGGSQPQHF
cdr3_nt: TGTGCCACCAGCAGAGGGGGGAGCCAGCCCCAGCATTTT
j_call: TRBJ1-5
v_call: TRBV15
clone_size: -
d_call: -

cdr3_aa: CSASQQGGYEQYF
cdr3_nt: TGCAGTGCTAGTCAACAGGGGGGCTACGAGCAGTACTTC
j_call: TRBJ2-7
v_call: TRBV20-1
clone_size: -
d_call: TRBD1

cdr3_aa: CASRGTGYTGELFF
cdr3_nt: TGCGCCAGCAGGGGGACAGGGTACACCGGGGAGCTGTTTTTT
j_call: TRBJ2-2
v_call: TRBV5-1
clone_size: -
d_call: TRBD1

cdr3_aa: CASSLVGRNTEAFF
cdr3_nt: TGTGCCAGCAGCTTAGTGGGGAGGAACACTGAAGCTTTCTTT
j_call: TRBJ1-1
v_call: TRBV7-2
clone_size: -
d_call: -

cdr3_aa: CASSPSRGNYGYTF
cdr3_nt: TGTGCCAGCTCACCATCCAGGGGAAACTATGGCTACACCTTC
j_call: TRBJ1-2
v_call: TRBV18
clone_size: -
d_call: -

cdr3_aa: CASSLKGGNYGYTF
cdr3_nt: TGTGCCAGCAGTTTAAAAGGGGGAAACTATGGCTACACCTTC
j_call: TRBJ1-2
v_call: TRBV27
clone_size: -
d_call: -

cdr3_aa: CAWSWGENSGANVLTF
cdr3_nt: TGTGCCTGGAGTTGGGGAGAGAACTCTGGGGCCAACGTCCTGACTTTC
j_call: TRBJ2-6
v_call: TRBV30
clone_size: -
d_call: -

cdr3_aa: CATSTTWDLGNNEQFF
cdr3_nt: TGTGCCACCAGTACGACATGGGACCTAGGTAACAATGAGCAGTTCTTC
j_call: TRBJ2-1
v_call: TRBV24-1
clone_size: few
d_call: -

cdr3_aa: CASSQFTGSYEQYF
cdr3_nt: TGTGCCAGCAGTCAATTTACAGGGTCCTACGAGCAGTACTTC
j_call: TRBJ2-7
v_call: TRBV6-5
clone_size: -
d_call: -

cdr3_aa: CASSFPSGTTDTQYF
cdr3_nt: TGTGCCAGCAGCTTTCCTAGCGGAACCACAGATACGCAGTATTTT
j_call: TRBJ2-3
v_call: TRBV7-2
clone_size: -
d_call: TRBD2